The clone carrying this T cell receptor (beta chain) was picked up a small number of times. Germline-derived CDR1 and CDR2 are SGHDT and YYEEEE. V lost 1 base and J 0 bases, leaving 7 bases between the germline ends. The CDR3 length is 14 residues. This entry is derived from a study of control samples from healthy donors and cancer patients. Produced via immunoSEQ multiplex PCR; TCRdb's table is partial and in-frame only. This table holds tens of thousands of clones, more than 90% found once. The TCR comes from a man aged 35-49 years with colorectal cancer. The sample consisted of PBMCs. This chain uses TRBV5-6 with TRBJ1-2; no clear D gene. The CDR3 sequence: CASSLWGPNYGYTF. CDR3 nucleotides: TGTGCCAGCAGCTTGTGGGGTCCTAACTATGGCTACACCTTC.